The 9 T cell receptor beta chains in this list originate from one sample, sequenced in a study of cytomegalovirus exposure and HLA in healthy donors. The table came from immunoSEQ multiplex PCR; TCRdb's copy has only in-frame clones and leaves some out. The data contain some 120,000 clones, approximately 94% of them seen just once; the ten biggest clones take up around 1.7%. The sample comprised PBMCs. The origin of the receptors is a man between 18 and 29 years old in good health and CMV-seronegative.

V gene TRBV30 combines with J gene TRBJ2-7, with D hard to call. Trimming left V 1 base short and J 2 bases short, with 9 bases between. Germline V gene data show CDR1 as GTSNPN and CDR2 as SVGIG (reference sequence). The CDR3 totals 13 residues. As DNA, the CDR3 is TGTGCCTGGAGTGGTGAGAGTCCCTACGAGCAGTACTTC. The encoded protein is CAWSGESPYEQYF.

J is TRBJ1-4 and V is TRBV6-6; D not resolved. The length of the CDR3 is 12 residues. Germline lookup yields CDR1 MNHNY and CDR2 SVGAGI (reference sequence). Trimming shortened V by 2 bases and J by 8 bases, and 6 bases separated the two germline ends. CDR3 sequence: CASSYSREKLFF. The CDR3 coding sequence is TGTGCCAGCAGTTACAGTCGGGAAAAACTGTTTTTT.

The chain links TRBV27 to TRBJ1-2, with D perhaps TRBD1 (5 bases). Trimming shortened V by 2 bases and J by 7 bases, and 14 bases separated the two germline ends. Germline CDR1 MNHEY, CDR2 SMNVEV (reference sequence). The CDR3 sequence is 14 residues long. CDR3: CASSLIQGVGGYTF. CDR3 sequence (DNA): TGTGCCAGCAGTTTAATCCAGGGTGTGGGTGGCTACACCTTC.

The genes are TRBV28 and TRBJ2-7; D call uncertain. Trimming removed 7 bases from V and 5 bases from J, with 21 bases in between. Germline-derived CDR1 and CDR2 are MDHEN and SYDVKM. The CDR3 sequence is 15 residues long. The CDR3 DNA reads TGTGCCAGCATGAGCTTACCTCCAGGCATGGACGAGCAGTACTTC. Residues: CASMSLPPGMDEQYF.

The chain joins TRBV29-1 to TRBJ1-3, with 9 bases matching TRBD1. The CDR3 is 15 residues long. The junction had 4 bases not matched to a gene; V was cut back by 1 base and J by 3 bases. CDR1 is SQVTM and CDR2 is ANQGSEA in the germline V gene. The CDR3 DNA is TGCAGCGTTGAAGTCCCGACAGGGGGTGGAAACACCATATATTTT. The encoded protein is CSVEVPTGGGNTIYF.

This chain links TRBV28 with TRBJ1-4; 7 bases line up with TRBD1. The germline V gene has CDR1 MDHEN and CDR2 SYDVKM. The CDR3 has 17 amino acids. V trimming: 8 bases; J trimming: 5 bases; junction bases outside the gene matches: 17. This CDR3 reads CASSRGQLREENEKLFF. The CDR3 DNA reads as TGTGCCAGCTCACGGGGACAGTTGAGGGAGGAGAATGAAAAACTGTTTTTT.

J is TRBJ2-1 and V is TRBV6-1; TRBD1 is a possible D gene (5 bases). Trimming shortened V by 10 bases and J by 5 bases, and 18 bases separated the two germline ends. Germline CDR1 reads MNHNS; CDR2 reads SASEGT. The CDR3 contains 14 residues. CDR3 protein: CATPGAPSHNEQFF. The CDR3 DNA reads TGTGCCACCCCTGGGGCTCCTTCACACAATGAGCAGTTCTTC.

This chain links TRBV28 with TRBJ2-2; 10 bases are a match to TRBD2. Trimming at V came to 5 bases and at J to 6 bases, leaving 6 bases not matched to a gene. Germline values: CDR1 MDHEN, CDR2 SYDVKM. CDR3 length equals 15 residues. The CDR3 is CASSKAGGLAGELFF. The DNA of the CDR3 is TGTGCCAGCAGTAAAGCGGGAGGGCTGGCCGGGGAGCTGTTTTTT.

The V gene is TRBV6-5, the J gene TRBJ1-4, with 8 bases lining up with TRBD1. Germline V lookup: CDR1 MNHEY, CDR2 SVGAGI. V lost 6 bases and J lost 0; bases outside the gene matches: 3. This CDR3 comprises 15 residues. CDR3 bases: TGTGCCAGCAGCCTACAGGGGGCAACTAATGAAAAACTGTTTTTT. Protein product: CASSLQGATNEKLFF.